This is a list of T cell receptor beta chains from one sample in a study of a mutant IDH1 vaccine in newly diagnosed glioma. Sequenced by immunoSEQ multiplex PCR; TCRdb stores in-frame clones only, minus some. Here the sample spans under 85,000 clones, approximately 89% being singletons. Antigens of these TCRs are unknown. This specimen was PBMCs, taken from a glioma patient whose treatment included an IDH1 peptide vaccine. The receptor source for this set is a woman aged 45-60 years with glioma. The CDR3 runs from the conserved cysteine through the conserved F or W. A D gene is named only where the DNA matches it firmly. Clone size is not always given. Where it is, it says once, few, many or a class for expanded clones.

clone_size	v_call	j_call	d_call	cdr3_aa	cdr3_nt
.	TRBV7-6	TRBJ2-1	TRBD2	CASRESGRGGNEQFF	TGTGCCAGCAGAGAGAGCGGGAGAGGAGGAAATGAGCAGTTCTTC
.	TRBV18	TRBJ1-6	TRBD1	CASSSGGQGLTPLHF	TGTGCCAGCTCATCGGGGGGACAGGGCCTAACCCCCCTCCACTTT
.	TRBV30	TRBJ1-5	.	CATGGPSGNQPQHF	TGTGCCACAGGAGGGCCCAGTGGCAATCAGCCCCAGCATTTT
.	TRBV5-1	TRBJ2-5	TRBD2	CASSLAGGGETQYF	TGCGCCAGCAGCCTGGCGGGAGGGGGGGAGACCCAGTACTTC
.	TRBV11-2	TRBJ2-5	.	CASSPVGSAGTQYF	TGTGCCAGCAGCCCCGTTGGGTCGGCGGGGACCCAGTACTTC
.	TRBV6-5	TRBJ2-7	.	CASSLTQGSYEQYF	TGTGCCAGCAGCCTAACACAGGGCTCCTACGAGCAGTACTTC
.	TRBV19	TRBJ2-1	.	CASSILPSSNEQFF	TGTGCCAGTAGTATCCTACCATCGAGCAATGAGCAGTTCTTC
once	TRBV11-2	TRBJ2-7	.	CASSLPGQASYEQYF	TGTGCCAGCAGCCTCCCTGGACAAGCCTCCTACGAGCAGTACTTC
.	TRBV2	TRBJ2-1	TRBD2	CASSEWTSGRYNEQFF	TGTGCCAGCAGTGAATGGACTAGCGGGAGGTACAATGAGCAGTTCTTC
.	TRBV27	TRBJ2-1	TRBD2	CASSPGLVNEQFF	TGTGCCAGCTCACCCGGACTAGTCAATGAGCAGTTCTTC
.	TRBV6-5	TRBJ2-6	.	CASIGRTSGANVLTF	TGTGCCAGCATAGGGCGGACCTCTGGGGCCAACGTCCTGACTTTC
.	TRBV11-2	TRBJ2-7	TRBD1	CASSVGDREYEQYF	TGTGCCAGCAGCGTCGGGGACAGAGAATACGAGCAGTACTTC
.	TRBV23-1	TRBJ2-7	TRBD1	CASSQSKKDRVYEQYF	TGCGCCAGCAGTCAATCGAAGAAGGACAGGGTCTACGAGCAGTACTTC
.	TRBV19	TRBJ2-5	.	CASSIGLGLRETQYF	TGTGCCAGTAGTATAGGCTTGGGGCTTCGGGAGACCCAGTACTTC
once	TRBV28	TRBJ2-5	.	CASEGGEETQYF	TGTGCCAGTGAAGGGGGTGAAGAGACCCAGTACTTC
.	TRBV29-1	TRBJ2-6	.	CSVEEWDNRDLRGGANVLTF	TGCAGCGTTGAAGAATGGGACAACAGGGACCTCAGGGGAGGGGCCAACGTCCTGACTTTC
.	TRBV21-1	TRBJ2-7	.	CASSNRLAGFYEQYF	TGTGCCAGCAGCAATCGACTAGCGGGATTTTACGAGCAGTACTTC
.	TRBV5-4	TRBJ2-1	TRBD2	CASSKPAGGDNEQFF	TGTGCCAGTTCCAAGCCTGCGGGGGGGGACAATGAGCAGTTCTTC
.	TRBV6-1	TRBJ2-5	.	CASSAGGAYGEQYF	TGTGCCAGCAGTGCCGGGGGAGCCTACGGGGAGCAGTACTTC
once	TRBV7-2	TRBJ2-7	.	CASSRDAGYEQYF	TGTGCCAGCAGCAGAGACGCCGGCTACGAGCAGTACTTC
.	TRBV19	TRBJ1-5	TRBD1	CASSPPFGTGFRPQHF	TGTGCCAGTAGTCCCCCCTTTGGGACAGGGTTTCGGCCCCAGCATTTT
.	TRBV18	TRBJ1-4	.	CASSPPPFQGANEKLFF	TGTGCCAGCTCACCACCACCTTTTCAGGGAGCTAATGAAAAACTGTTTTTT
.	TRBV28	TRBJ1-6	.	CATNRVSNSPLHF	TGTGCCACCAACAGGGTATCTAATTCACCCCTCCACTTT
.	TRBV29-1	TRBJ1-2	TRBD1	CSPRPGGYGYTF	TGCAGCCCCCGGCCAGGGGGCTATGGCTACACCTTC
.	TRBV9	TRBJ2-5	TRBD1	CASSVDRGVETQYF	TGTGCCAGCAGCGTAGACAGGGGGGTAGAGACCCAGTACTTC
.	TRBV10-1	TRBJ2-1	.	CASSESIGVGSYNEQFF	TGCGCCAGCAGTGAGTCTATAGGAGTAGGCTCCTACAATGAGCAGTTCTTC
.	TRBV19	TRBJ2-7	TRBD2	CASRWSGRDPGEQYF	TGTGCCAGTAGATGGAGCGGGAGAGATCCGGGAGAGCAGTACTTC
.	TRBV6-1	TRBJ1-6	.	CASSSGPYNSPLHF	TGTGCCAGCAGCTCCGGGCCGTATAATTCACCCCTCCACTTT
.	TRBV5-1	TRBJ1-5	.	CASSLGAQGGNQPQHF	TGCGCCAGCAGCTTGGGGGCGCAGGGAGGCAATCAGCCCCAGCATTTT
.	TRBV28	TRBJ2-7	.	CASSFRQANPFYEQYF	TGTGCCAGCAGTTTTAGACAGGCCAACCCTTTTTACGAGCAGTACTTC
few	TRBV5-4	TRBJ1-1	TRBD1	CASTAGTETRTEAFF	TGTGCCAGCACCGCGGGGACAGAGACGAGGACTGAAGCTTTCTTT
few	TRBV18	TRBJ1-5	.	CASSPPGGSGRPQHF	TGTGCCAGCTCACCCCCGGGAGGGTCCGGAAGGCCCCAGCATTTT
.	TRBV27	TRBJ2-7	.	CASSLNREYEQYF	TGTGCCAGCAGTTTAAACAGGGAATACGAGCAGTACTTC
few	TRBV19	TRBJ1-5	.	CASSPRGDRDDQPQHF	TGTGCCAGTAGTCCTCGGGGCGACAGAGATGATCAGCCCCAGCATTTT
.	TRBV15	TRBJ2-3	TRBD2	CATRNSGRRRTDTQYF	TGTGCCACCAGGAATAGCGGGAGGAGGAGGACAGATACGCAGTATTTT
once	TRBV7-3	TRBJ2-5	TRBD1	CASSLMGTVQETQYF	TGTGCCAGCAGCTTAATGGGGACAGTCCAAGAGACCCAGTACTTC
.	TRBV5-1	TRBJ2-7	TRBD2	CASSPIAGDPYEQYF	TGCGCCAGCAGCCCGATAGCGGGTGACCCCTACGAGCAGTACTTC
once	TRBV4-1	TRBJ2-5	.	CASSSEGSQQETQYF	TGCGCCAGCAGCTCCGAGGGCAGCCAACAAGAGACCCAGTACTTC
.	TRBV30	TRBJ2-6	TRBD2	CAWSVWGGISGANVLTF	TGTGCCTGGAGTGTTTGGGGGGGAATCTCTGGGGCCAACGTCCTGACTTTC
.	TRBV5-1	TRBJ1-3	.	CASSLGGANTIYF	TGCGCCAGCAGCTTGGGGGGAGCGAACACCATATATTTT